This T cell receptor (beta chain) comes out of a study of patients and donors after allogeneic stem cell transplantation. TCRdb reprocessed the RT-PCR reads via MiXCR and lists one record per CDR3 protein. The table has about a million distinct CDR3 sequences, about a sixth seen once. As to this clonotype: A much larger clone lies a single base off, so this may be a read error.

This CDR3 contains 12 residues. The germline gives CDR1 GTSNPN, CDR2 SVGIG (reference sequence). The V and J ends lost 8 bases and 1 base, in that order; junction bases with no gene match: 3. Sequencing input: blood, either unsorted or a sorted T cell fraction (not recorded which). This TCR derives from a human donor who was either an allogeneic HSCT recipient or a stem cell or donor lymphocyte infusion donor (not recorded which). It is not recorded whose cells these are; they may come from a transplant donor. V is TRBV30 and J is TRBJ1-1; 8 bases fit TRBD1. The DNA for the CDR3 is TGTGCCAGAGACAGGGGGAACACTGAAGCTTTCTTT. Translation: CARDRGNTEAFF.